This T cell receptor beta chain emerged from a study of T cell changes during pregnancy in multiple sclerosis. Generated by immunoSEQ multiplex PCR, the TCRdb table keeps only in-frame clones and is missing some. Seen here are about 49,000 clones, roughly 90% observed once, and the top ten hold 5.1%. The sequence was collected from a female donor in good health, enrolled as a control in a pregnancy study. This material consisted of peripheral blood, taken after pregnancy.

In DNA form, the CDR3 reads TGTGCCAGCAGTTTAGCGGGAGGGACGGATACGCAGTATTTT. It specifies CASSLAGGTDTQYF. The chain carries TRBV6-5 and TRBJ2-3; 11 nucleotides line up with TRBD2. The germline gives CDR1 MNHEY, CDR2 SVGAGI. The V segment lost 4 bases and the J segment 6 bases; nucleotides outside the gene matches: 3. CDR3 size: 14 residues.